These 27 T cell receptor beta chains were all obtained from the same sample, sequenced in a study of monozygotic twins with inflammatory bowel disease. TCRdb reanalyzed the 5' RACE reads, giving one entry per CDR3 protein sequence and no DNA. This sample's table has about 160,000 distinct CDR3 sequences. Sequenced sample: blood. The receptors shown here come from a human donor with ulcerative colitis or Crohn's disease, or a healthy co-twin of an affected twin (not recorded which).

The V gene is TRBV7-2, the J gene TRBJ2-7; the TCRdb D gene call, TRBD2, has no DNA to confirm it. CDR3 length equals 14 residues. CDR1 is SGHTA and CDR2 is FQGNSA in the germline V gene. CDR3 loop: CASSRDSGSYEQYF.

V gene TRBV7-9 combines with J gene TRBJ2-1; the TCRdb D gene call, TRBD1, has no DNA to confirm it. Germline CDR1 SEHNR, CDR2 FQNEAQ (reference sequence). The CDR3 sequence is 15 residues long. This CDR3 reads CASSGGGRSYNEQFF.

The chain joins TRBV20-1 to TRBJ2-5; TCRdb outputs TRBD2, but without DNA this stays unchecked. CDR3 size: 14 residues. Germline CDR1 and CDR2: DFQATT and SNEGSKA (reference sequence). The CDR3 here is CSARGGEGPKTQYF.

The chain links TRBV19 to TRBJ2-2; the TCRdb D gene call, TRBD1, has no DNA to confirm it. Germline V gene data show CDR1 as LNHDA and CDR2 as SQIVND (reference sequence). This CDR3 comprises 15 residues. CDR3 sequence reads: CASSPGGLGTGELFF.

This chain connects TRBV6-2 or TRBV6-3 to TRBJ1-6. This CDR3 is built from 14 residues. Germline values: CDR1 MNHEY, CDR2 SVGEGT. CDR3 protein: CASSGRVPNSPLHF.

The chain recombines TRBV19 with TRBJ1-5; TCRdb indicates TRBD1, and absent DNA this call remains unverified. The CDR3 sequence is 13 residues long. Germline V gives CDR1 LNHDA, CDR2 SQIVND (reference sequence). The CDR3 sequence is CASNNREVQPQHF. The full variable domain, rest sourced from reference TRBV19 and TRBJ1-5, is DGGITQSPKYLFRKEGQNVTLSCEQNLNHDAMYWYRQDPGQGLRLIYYSQIVNDFQKGDIAEGYSVSREKKESFPLTVTSAQKNPTAFYLCASNNREVQPQHFGDGTRLSIL.

This chain joins TRBV5-1 and TRBJ1-1; TCRdb proposes TRBD1, but this gene call is untestable without DNA. The V gene's germline CDR1 is SGHRS and CDR2 YFSETQ. The CDR3 runs 16 residues. CDR3 sequence reads: CASSPNRDRANTEAFF.

The chain has TRBV14 and TRBJ1-3; TCRdb's assignment of TRBD1 cannot be checked, as there is no DNA. The germline gives CDR1 SGHDN, CDR2 FVKESK. The CDR3 totals 15 residues. The CDR3 here is CASSYYRAGGNTIYF.

J is TRBJ2-6 and V is TRBV5-1. From germline, CDR1 is SGHRS and CDR2 YFSETQ. The CDR3 spans 15 residues. The CDR3 protein is CASALGGSGANVLTF.

The rearrangement joins TRBV28 to TRBJ2-2; no DNA is available, so the TRBD1 call from TCRdb remains unchecked. The CDR3 loop spans 12 amino acids. The germline gives CDR1 MDHEN, CDR2 SYDVKM. CDR3 amino acids: CASGGVFRELFF.

The J gene is TRBJ2-5, the V gene TRBV24-1; TCRdb's D gene call, TRBD2, goes unchecked for lack of DNA. This CDR3 has 16 amino acids. CDR1 and CDR2 (germline): KGHDR, SFDVKD. CDR3 sequence: CATSDWASGSRETQYF.

The gene calls are TRBV2 and TRBJ1-1. CDR3 length: 15 residues. The germline CDR1 and CDR2 sequences are SNHLY and FYNNEI. The CDR3 here is CASSEVRVLSLEAFF.

The chain uses TRBV6-5 and TRBJ2-7; TCRdb's assignment of TRBD1 cannot be checked, as there is no DNA. This CDR3 is 15 amino acids long. Germline V CDR1 and CDR2: MNHEY, SVGAGI. Here the CDR3 reads CASSYEGQGIYEQYF.

V and J are TRBV12-3 or TRBV12-4 and TRBJ2-4; the TRBD1 assignment by TCRdb is unverifiable without DNA. The CDR3 runs to 15 residues. The CDR3 is CASRPSGQGRNIQYF.

V and J are TRBV28 and TRBJ2-3; TCRdb lists TRBD2, though no DNA is available to test this call. The CDR3 length is 16 residues. From germline, CDR1 is MDHEN and CDR2 SYDVKM. Here the CDR3 reads CASSSLAGGDTDTQYF.

The V gene is TRBV28, the J gene TRBJ2-5; the D call of TRBD2 rests on TCRdb alone, since no DNA is present to check it. The CDR3 extends over 15 amino acids. Germline CDR1 reads MDHEN; CDR2 reads SYDVKM. This chain's CDR3 is CASSLSRRGKETQYF. Looking up the rest from reference TRBV28 and TRBJ2-5 gives the full variable domain: DVKVTQSSRYLVKRTGEKVFLECVQDMDHENMFWYRQDPGLGLRLIYFSYDVKMKEKGDIPEGYSVSREKKERFSLILESASTNQTSMYLCASSLSRRGKETQYFGPGTRLLVL.

V is TRBV27 and J is TRBJ2-5. The CDR3 runs 13 residues. The germline CDR1 and CDR2 sequences are MNHEY and SMNVEV (reference sequence). This chain's CDR3 is CASSLSYQETQYF.

The rearrangement joins TRBV5-1 to TRBJ2-7; TCRdb calls TRBD1, which cannot be checked without DNA. CDR1 and CDR2 from the germline V gene are SGHRS and YFSETQ. The CDR3 spans 15 residues. The CDR3 loop reads CASSPTGGQPYEQYF.

V gene TRBV12-3 or TRBV12-4 combines with J gene TRBJ1-1; TCRdb indicates TRBD1, and absent DNA this call remains unverified. The CDR3 consists of 14 residues. The CDR3: CASNIRGRDTEAFF.

This chain uses TRBV7-3 with TRBJ1-4; the D call of TRBD1 rests on TCRdb alone, since no DNA is present to check it. The CDR3 loop spans 16 amino acids. Germline V gene data show CDR1 as SGHTA and CDR2 as FQGTGA. The CDR3 loop is CAPVKEGKGFNEKLFF.

The CDR3 here is CASSSTPRETQYF. The rearrangement uses TRBV6-5 and TRBJ2-5. The CDR3 loop spans 13 amino acids. Germline V gives CDR1 MNHEY, CDR2 SVGAGI.

The chain joins TRBV14 to TRBJ2-4. CDR3 size: 15 residues. Germline V lookup: CDR1 SGHDN, CDR2 FVKESK. The CDR3 loop is CASSQDPLAKNIQYF.

The J gene is TRBJ2-1, the V gene TRBV5-6. CDR1 and CDR2 (germline): SGHDT, YYEEEE. This CDR3 comprises 12 residues. The chain's CDR3 is CASSRGDFEQFF.

This sequence joins TRBV6-6 and TRBJ2-7; the D call of TRBD1 rests on TCRdb alone, since no DNA is present to check it. Germline V CDR1 and CDR2: MNHNY, SVGAGI (reference sequence). The CDR3 has 14 amino acids. The CDR3 loop reads CASRTGQGRYEQCF.

This sequence joins TRBV24-1 and TRBJ2-1; TCRdb gives TRBD1 as the D gene, but with no DNA this cannot be confirmed. The CDR3 is 13 amino acids. Germline loops: CDR1 KGHDR, CDR2 SFDVKD. The chain's CDR3 is CATGQGARNEQFF.

This chain links TRBV25-1 with TRBJ1-2; TCRdb's D call of TRBD1 is untestable without DNA. CDR1 and CDR2 from the germline V gene are MGHDK and SYGVNS. CDR3 size: 13 residues. The CDR3 reads CASSETGGNGYTF.

The chain couples TRBV5-1 to TRBJ2-5. The CDR3 contains 11 residues. Germline loops: CDR1 SGHRS, CDR2 YFSETQ. The CDR3 is CASSLLETQYF.